The source of this TCR beta chain is a study of Ad26.COV2.S vaccination and SARS-CoV-2 variants. Study as a whole: Enrolled in COV1001, the donor was in the Ad26.COV2.S trial arm, which received the vaccine.

With regard to this clone: Its antigen is unidentified.

Findings and caveats of the study: Reportedly, spike-specific CD8+ and CD4+ T cell responses achieved substantial breadth once vaccination had taken place.

Treatment of the sample: some 19 received Ad26.COV2.S at low or high dose, single or two shots; about 5 received placebo; per-sample allocation not given. Sample collection was performed on day 63 after the first vaccine or placebo injection. TCRdb's copy holds only in-frame clones and misses some; the assay was immunoSEQ multiplex PCR. The data show about 420,000 clones, approximately 90% seen once. Germline CDR1 is SGHVS and CDR2 is FNYEAQ. V was pared by 2 bases and J by 0 bases, with 11 bases between. The CDR3 is 16 amino acids. The V gene is TRBV7-6, the J gene TRBJ1-3, with D uncertain. The sequence derives from a person between 18 and 65 years old who received the Ad26.COV2.S COVID-19 vaccine or a placebo. The sample here was peripheral blood, taken in a trial of Ad26.COV2.S vaccine versus placebo. CDR3 sequence (DNA): TGTGCCAGCAGCTTACTTAGCCCTCTCTCTGGAAACACCATATATTTT. It encodes CASSLLSPLSGNTIYF.